Following are 20 T cell receptor beta chains from one sample sequenced in a study of T cell responses to AZD1222 COVID-19 vaccine (dated by TCRdb to about 2021). Receptors were amplified or captured by the immunoSEQ multiplex PCR assay. The table comes from immuneACCESS by way of TCRdb, which keeps in-frame sequences with V and J called. Part of the clones is missing from these tables; in studies checked, under half for an unresolved V gene and the rest for unknown reasons. The sample table shows fewer than 150,000 clones, and more than 75% are seen once. About 3.4% of the sample is in the top ten clones. The time point label here, explained by the study, means: about 28 days (+/-7) after the second vaccine dose. The sample in question was peripheral blood, obtained 28 days after the second AZD1222 dose. These receptors were obtained from an adult who received the AZD1222 COVID-19 vaccine.

The CDR3 spells CASSQDTSSYNEQFF. The CDR3 region has the DNA TGTGCCAGCAGCCAAGATACTAGTTCCTACAATGAGCAGTTCTTC. This chain joins TRBV4-2 and TRBJ2-1; weak D call: TRBD2 (5 bases). V was pared by 0 bases and J by 1 base, with 7 bases between. CDR3 size: 15 residues. Germline V lookup: CDR1 LGHNA, CDR2 YNFKEQ.

The chain employs TRBV5-6 and TRBJ1-3; unclear D gene. The CDR3 consists of 13 residues. V lost 4 bases to trimming and J lost 2 bases, with 7 bases between them. From germline, CDR1 is SGHDT and CDR2 YYEEEE. CDR3 in DNA: TGTGCCAGCAGCGACGCAGCTGGAAACACCATATATTTT. This translates into CASSDAAGNTIYF. The whole variable domain, remainder taken from reference TRBV5-6 and TRBJ1-3, is DAGVTQSPTHLIKTRGQQVTLRCSPKSGHDTVSWYQQALGQGPQFIFQYYEEEERQRGNFPDRFSGHQFPNYSSELNVNALLLGDSALYLCASSDAAGNTIYFGEGSWLTVV.

The chain has TRBV7-9 and TRBJ2-1; 7 nucleotides align to TRBD1. This CDR3 contains 16 residues. Looked up from germline, CDR1 is SEHNR and CDR2 is FQNEAQ (reference sequence). Losses at the gene ends were 2 bases for V and 6 bases for J; bases not matched to a gene: 10. The CDR3 bases are TGTGCCAGCAGCTTAAGGGAGACAGGGCGATCCAATGAGCAGTTCTTC. It specifies CASSLRETGRSNEQFF.

The genes are TRBV28 and TRBJ2-2; no definite D call. The ends were cut back, 5 bases at V and 1 base at J, with 11 bases in the middle. CDR1 is MDHEN, CDR2 SYDVKM, per germline. CDR3 size: 15 residues. CDR3 sequence reads: CASSLALGNTGELFF. For the CDR3, the DNA is TGTGCCAGCAGTCTCGCCCTCGGGAACACCGGGGAGCTGTTTTTT.

The chain couples TRBV29-1 to TRBJ1-2; the match to TRBD1 covers 11 bases. The junction had 7 bases not matched to a gene; V was cut back by 3 bases and J by 4 bases. CDR1 and CDR2 (germline): SQVTM, ANQGSEA. This CDR3 has 15 residues. CDR3 bases: TGCAGCGTTGATTTGGGACAGGGGGTAGCCTATGGCTACACCTTC. It specifies CSVDLGQGVAYGYTF.

The V and J genes are TRBV7-9 and TRBJ1-6; perhaps TRBD1 as D (6 bases). CDR3 size: 15 residues. CDR1 is SEHNR and CDR2 is FQNEAQ in the germline V gene (reference sequence). The germline V and J ends were trimmed by 5 bases and 5 bases, with 13 bases remaining between them. As DNA, the CDR3 is TGTGCCAGCAGCGCAGCGGGACAAAATAATTCACCCCTCCACTTT. Protein sequence: CASSAAGQNNSPLHF.

This chain joins TRBV11-3 and TRBJ2-7, with 8 bases that match TRBD2. Germline V CDR1 and CDR2: SGHNT, YENEEA. J gave up 3 bases and V 6 bases, and 4 bases lay outside the gene matches. This CDR3 comprises 13 residues. This CDR3 is CASSSGGDYEQYF. The CDR3 DNA follows: TGTGCCAGCAGTTCGGGAGGGGACTACGAGCAGTACTTC.

This clone was detected only once. The J gene is TRBJ2-7, the V gene TRBV10-3; TRBD2 might be the D (7 bases). The CDR3 contains 14 residues. Trimming stripped 2 bases from V and 4 bases from J, with 12 bases between. CDR1 is ENHRY and CDR2 is SYGVKD in the germline V gene. CDR3 protein: CAISERGAPYEQYF. CDR3 DNA sequence: TGTGCCATCAGTGAGCGGGGGGCTCCGTACGAGCAGTACTTC.

This clone was detected once. The chain joins TRBV7-2 to TRBJ2-6, with D hard to call. Trimming cost V 5 bases and J 0 bases, with 8 bases left between them. CDR3 length: 15 amino acids. The V gene's germline CDR1 is SGHTA and CDR2 FQGNSA. The CDR3 sequence is CASSPGRSGANVLTF. DNA for the CDR3: TGTGCCAGCAGCCCGGGTCGCTCTGGGGCCAACGTCCTGACTTTC. The whole variable domain, remainder taken from reference TRBV7-2 and TRBJ2-6, is GAGVSQSPSNKVTEKGKDVELRCDPISGHTALYWYRQSLGQGLEFLIYFQGNSAPDKSGLPSDRFSAERTGGSVSTLTIQRTQQEDSAVYLCASSPGRSGANVLTFGAGSRLTVL.

V gene TRBV19 combines with J gene TRBJ2-1; D tentatively fits TRBD1 or TRBD2 (6 bases each). CDR1 is LNHDA and CDR2 is SQIVND in the germline V gene (reference sequence). This CDR3 has 16 amino acids. V lost 0 bases, J lost 15 bases, and 24 bases lay in between. The CDR3 DNA reads TGTGCCAGTAGTATAGATTTATCGGGGGCGTTCCGTCATCGGTTCTTC. Encoded protein: CASSIDLSGAFRHRFF.

The chain joins TRBV7-3 to TRBJ2-3; no reliable D call. In germline, CDR1 is SGHTA, CDR2 FQGTGA. Trimming took 5 bases from V and 6 from J, leaving 12 bases between them. The CDR3 runs 13 residues. The CDR3 region is CASSPLMGDTQYF. CDR3 DNA: TGTGCCAGCAGCCCCTTGATGGGGGATACGCAGTATTTT.

V gene TRBV7-2 combines with J gene TRBJ1-4; D unresolved. The CDR3 extends over 15 amino acids. CDR1 is SGHTA, CDR2 FQGNSA, per germline. V gave up 5 bases and J gave up 8 bases, with 18 bases separating them. The CDR3 DNA is TGTGCCAGCAGCGTTAAGGCGGGGTCGGGAGAAAAACTGTTTTTT. This gives the protein CASSVKAGSGEKLFF.

The chain carries TRBV29-1 and TRBJ2-5; 10 nucleotides line up with TRBD2. Germline loops: CDR1 SQVTM, CDR2 ANQGSEA. The CDR3 spans 14 residues. Trimming took 7 bases from V and 3 from J; bases not matched to a gene: 8. CDR3 amino acids: CSAYGLAEEETQYF. The CDR3 region has the DNA TGCAGCGCCTACGGACTAGCGGAAGAAGAGACCCAGTACTTC. The complete variable domain, with remaining parts taken from reference TRBV29-1 and TRBJ2-5, reads SAVISQKPSRDICQRGTSLTIQCQVDSQVTMMFWYRQQPGQSLTLIATANQGSEATYESGFVIDKFPISRPNLTFSTLTVSNMSPEDSSIYLCSAYGLAEEETQYFGPGTRLLVL.

The CDR3 reads CASSMTEISYEQYF. DNA of the CDR3: TGTGCCAGCAGCATGACAGAAATATCCTACGAGCAGTACTTC. The chain is built from TRBV21-1 and TRBJ2-7; the table calls TRBD1, which could not be checked here. TRBV21-1 constitutes a pseudogene. The CDR3 is 14 residues long.

The gene calls are TRBV5-6 and TRBJ1-3; 7 bases agree with TRBD1. Germline values: CDR1 SGHDT, CDR2 YYEEEE. V lost 4 bases to trimming and J lost 7 bases; unmatched junction nucleotides: 20. CDR3 length equals 18 residues. This chain's CDR3 is CASSDSTGTDEFGNTIYF. In nucleotides, the CDR3 is TGTGCCAGCAGCGATTCGACAGGGACTGACGAGTTCGGGAACACCATATATTTT.

The V and J genes are TRBV19 and TRBJ1-5; 8 nucleotides line up with TRBD1. This CDR3 is built from 14 residues. The germline CDR1 and CDR2 sequences are LNHDA and SQIVND (reference sequence). After removal of 9 bases from V and 0 bases from J, the junction contained 4 bases not matched to a gene. CDR3 sequence (DNA): TGTGCCAGCGGACAGGGTTATAGCAATCAGCCCCAGCATTTT. Its translation: CASGQGYSNQPQHF.

This clone has only a few counts. V usage is TRBV7-6 and J usage is TRBJ2-5; D is uncertain. From germline, CDR1 is SGHVS and CDR2 FNYEAQ. The CDR3 runs to 14 residues. V was clipped by 1 base and J by 5 bases, with 11 bases between them. The CDR3 protein is CASSLGPGQETQYF. The CDR3 coding sequence is TGTGCCAGCAGCTTAGGCCCGGGCCAGGAGACCCAGTACTTC.

The rearrangement links TRBV14 to TRBJ2-7; perhaps D is TRBD1 or TRBD2 (6 bases each). V was shortened by 1 base and J by 8 bases, with 9 bases between the two germline ends. The CDR3 spans 12 residues. The germline V gene has CDR1 SGHDN and CDR2 FVKESK. The CDR3 sequence: CASSQGGAKQYF. Written as DNA, the CDR3 is TGTGCCAGCAGCCAAGGGGGGGCTAAGCAGTACTTC. Together with reference TRBV14 and TRBJ2-7, the CDR3 gives the full variable domain: EAGVTQFPSHSVIEKGQTVTLRCDPISGHDNLYWYRRVMGKEIKFLLHFVKESKQDESGMPNNRFLAERTGGTYSTLKVQPAELEDSGVYFCASSQGGAKQYFGPGTRLTVT.

The chain is built from TRBV29-1 and TRBJ2-2, with 10 bases aligning to TRBD1. The CDR3 sequence is 14 residues long. The germline V gene encodes CDR1 SQVTM and CDR2 ANQGSEA. The V segment lost 8 bases and the J segment 3 bases; nucleotides outside the gene matches: 6. The CDR3 spells CSIRQGADTGELFF. The DNA for the CDR3 is TGCAGCATCAGACAGGGGGCGGACACCGGGGAGCTGTTTTTT.

The V gene is TRBV19, the J gene TRBJ1-5, with D perhaps matching TRBD1 (6 bases). Germline-derived CDR1 and CDR2 are LNHDA and SQIVND (reference sequence). V was cut by 9 bases and J by 4 bases, with 13 bases left in between. This CDR3 has 13 amino acids. The CDR3 loop is CASGGGWNQPQHF. CDR3 nucleotides: TGTGCCAGCGGAGGGGGTTGGAATCAGCCCCAGCATTTT.